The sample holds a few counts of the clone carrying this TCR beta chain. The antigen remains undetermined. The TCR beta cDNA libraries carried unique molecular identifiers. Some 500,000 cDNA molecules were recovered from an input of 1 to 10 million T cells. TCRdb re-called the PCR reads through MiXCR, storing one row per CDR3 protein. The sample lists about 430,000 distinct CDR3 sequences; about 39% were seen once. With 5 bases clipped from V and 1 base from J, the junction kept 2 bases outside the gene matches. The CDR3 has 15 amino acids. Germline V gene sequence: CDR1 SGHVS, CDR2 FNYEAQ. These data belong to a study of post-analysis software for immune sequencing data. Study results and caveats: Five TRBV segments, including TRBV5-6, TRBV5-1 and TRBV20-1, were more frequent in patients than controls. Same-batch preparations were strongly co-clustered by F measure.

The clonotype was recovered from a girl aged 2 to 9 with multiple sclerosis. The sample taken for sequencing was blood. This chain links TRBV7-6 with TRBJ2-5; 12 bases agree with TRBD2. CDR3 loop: CASSQTSGSQETQYF. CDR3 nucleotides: TGTGCCAGCAGCCAGACTAGCGGGAGCCAAGAGACCCAGTACTTC.